This TCR beta chain was sequenced for a study of T cells in Graves' hyperthyroidism and ophthalmopathy. Amplified TCR beta CDR3 regions came from RNA transcripts. Carried out on the TCR CDR3, a first-round RT-PCR used the HTBI primer set. TCRdb re-called the multiplex PCR reads with MiXCR, one entry per CDR3 protein. Altogether around 560,000 distinct CDR3 sequences are present, 16% being singletons, with the ten largest covering 15% to 20%. V shed 0 bases and J shed 6 bases, with 11 bases lying between them. The germline V gene encodes CDR1 SGHRS and CDR2 YFSETQ. The CDR3 runs to 14 residues. The rearrangement uses TRBV5-1 and TRBJ2-3; D possibly corresponds to TRBD2 (6 bases). The specimen sequenced was blood. This TCR was recovered from a woman in her late teens or twenties with Graves' hyperthyroidism. The CDR3 bases are TGCGCCAGCAGCTTGGAGGGCCGGGAGGATACGCAGTATTTT. As protein: CASSLEGREDTQYF.